This T cell receptor (beta chain) was captured by sequencing in a study of cytomegalovirus exposure and HLA in healthy donors. Study details: Around 180 million T cells yielded approximately 100 million unique TCR beta sequences, as an earlier analysis found. Study results and limitations: Most sequenced TCRs were rare (though some public TCRs occurred in many donors).

Remarks on this clone: The target antigen is unknown. One end of the junction is discordant with germline, which a read error may explain. The identical CDR3 is also encoded by other nucleotide sequences in the sample.

This CDR3 has 18 amino acids. The germline V gene encodes CDR1 LNHDA and CDR2 SQIVND (reference sequence). PCR amplification relied on 60 Vbeta primers (plus 13 Jbeta primers). Profiling relied on immunoSEQ multiplex PCR, and the TCRdb table lists in-frame clones only, not all of them. The sample lists approximately 150,000 clones; roughly 80% were seen once. Sequenced sample: PBMCs. The V gene is TRBV19, the J gene TRBJ1-6; D call uncertain. This receptor was identified in a woman aged 50 to 60 in good health and CMV-seronegative. CDR3 region: CASSAFVRGNSYNSPLHF. The DNA for the CDR3 is TGTGCCAGTAGTGCCTTCGTTAGAGGTAACTCCTATAATTCCCCCCTCCACTTT.